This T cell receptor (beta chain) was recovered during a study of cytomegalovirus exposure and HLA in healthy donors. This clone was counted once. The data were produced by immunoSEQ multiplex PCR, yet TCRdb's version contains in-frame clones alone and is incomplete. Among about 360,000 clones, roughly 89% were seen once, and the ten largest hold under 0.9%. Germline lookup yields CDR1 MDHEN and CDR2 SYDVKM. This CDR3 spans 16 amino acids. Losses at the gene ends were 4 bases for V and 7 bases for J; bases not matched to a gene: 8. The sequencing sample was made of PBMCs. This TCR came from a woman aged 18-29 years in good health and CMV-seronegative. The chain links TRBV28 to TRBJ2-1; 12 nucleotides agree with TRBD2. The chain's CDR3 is CASSSLAGGPGNEQFF. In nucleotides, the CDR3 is TGTGCCAGCAGTTCGCTAGCGGGAGGGCCGGGGAATGAGCAGTTCTTC.